This T cell receptor beta chain stems from a study of molecular identifiers for immune sequencing clone quantification. As for the study in general: Replicates involved a five-way split of RNA from roughly 20,000 or 100,000 naive CD8 cells, with sequencing of four.

Making the bulk TCR libraries relied on previously described methods and listed TCR primers. MiXCR, applied by TCRdb to the PCR reads, yields one record per CDR3 protein. The sample lists about 67,000 distinct CDR3 sequences, about a sixth occurring once. Libraries for naive CD8 T cells, which were made from about 19,000 to 1,100,000 sorted cells, drew on 10%, 30% or 50% of the RNA. Using a CD8+CD4-CCR7+CD45RA+ phenotype, naive CD8 T cells were sorted. The table lists this clonotype with many counts. This CDR3 is built from 16 residues. Trimming took 1 base from V and 0 from J, leaving 11 bases between them. Germline V CDR1 and CDR2: SGHVS, FQNEAQ.

The sequence was collected from a human donor in good health. Some libraries in this study had Jurkat cell RNA spiked in. Source material: naive CD8+ T cells from blood, with Jurkat cell RNA spiked in. Subset reported: FACS-sorted CD8+CD4-CCR7+CD45RA+ naive T cells. The chain links TRBV7-8 to TRBJ2-3, with D hard to call. Here the CDR3 DNA reads TGTGCCAGCAGCTTAGAGGATGGGCAGAGCACAGATACGCAGTATTTT. Encoded protein: CASSLEDGQSTDTQYF.